A single TCR beta chain is shown here with its context. What it binds is not known. Data came from immunoSEQ multiplex PCR; TCRdb stores just in-frame clones and leaves some out. Of 90,000 to 150,000 clones in the sample, 80% to 90% were seen once. This sample stems from a study of T cell responses to AZD1222 COVID-19 vaccine. The study, taken as a whole, reports: Sampling captured repertoires only after the peak T cell response. As reported, nearly half of all spike-specific TCRs target variant regions that are unmutated.

This CDR3 is 13 amino acids long. V shed 3 bases and J shed 4 bases, with 10 bases lying between them. Germline assignment: CDR1 DFQATT and CDR2 SNEGSKA (reference sequence). The receptor's source is an adult in good health. This chain links TRBV20-1 with TRBJ2-1, with a tentative D call TRBD2 (6 bases). Here the sequenced sample was peripheral blood, taken on day 0 of AZD1222 vaccination. Here the CDR3 reads CSASPGSYNEQFF. Written as DNA, the CDR3 is TGCAGTGCTAGTCCCGGGAGTTACAATGAGCAGTTCTTC.